This T cell receptor (beta chain) is drawn from a study of cytomegalovirus exposure and HLA in healthy donors. 60 Vbeta and 13 Jbeta primers were used in PCR. The repertoire was sequenced with immunoSEQ multiplex PCR; TCRdb's copy has only in-frame clones and lacks some. Seen here are about 150,000 clones, roughly three quarters observed once, and the top ten hold about 13%. Material for sequencing was PBMCs. The sequence was obtained from a man aged 30-40 years in good health and CMV-seropositive.

The chain's CDR3 is CASSPLQGANSPLHF. The CDR3 DNA reads TGTGCCAGCAGCCCCCTACAGGGGGCCAATTCACCCCTCCACTTT. The chain combines TRBV14 with TRBJ1-6; 9 bases align to TRBD1. The CDR3 has 15 residues. Trimming removed 4 bases from V and 7 bases from J; junction bases left unmatched: 5. Germline values: CDR1 SGHDN, CDR2 FVKESK.